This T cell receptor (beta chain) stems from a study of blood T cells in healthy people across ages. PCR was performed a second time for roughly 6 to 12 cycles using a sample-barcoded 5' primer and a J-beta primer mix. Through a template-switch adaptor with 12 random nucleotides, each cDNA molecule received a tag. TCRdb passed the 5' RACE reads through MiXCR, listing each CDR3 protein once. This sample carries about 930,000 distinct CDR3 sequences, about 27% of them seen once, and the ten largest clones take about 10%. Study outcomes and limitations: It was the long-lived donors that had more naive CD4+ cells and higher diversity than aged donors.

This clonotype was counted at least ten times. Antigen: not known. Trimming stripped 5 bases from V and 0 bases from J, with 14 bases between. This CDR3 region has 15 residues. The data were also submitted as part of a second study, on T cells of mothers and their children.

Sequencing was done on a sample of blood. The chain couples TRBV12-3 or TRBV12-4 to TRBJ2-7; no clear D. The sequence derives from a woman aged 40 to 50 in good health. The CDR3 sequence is CASSQTGRSSYEQYF. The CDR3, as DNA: TGTGCCAGCAGTCAAACCGGCAGAAGCTCCTACGAGCAGTACTTC.